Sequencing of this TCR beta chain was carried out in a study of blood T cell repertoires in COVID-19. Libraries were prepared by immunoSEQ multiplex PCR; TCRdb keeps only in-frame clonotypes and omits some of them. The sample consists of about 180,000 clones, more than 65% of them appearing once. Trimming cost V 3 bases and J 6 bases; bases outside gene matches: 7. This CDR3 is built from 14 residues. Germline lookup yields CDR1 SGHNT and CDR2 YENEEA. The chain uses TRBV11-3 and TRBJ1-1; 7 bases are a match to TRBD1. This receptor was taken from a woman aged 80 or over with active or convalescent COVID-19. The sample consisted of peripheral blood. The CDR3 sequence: CASSLTGIDAEAFF. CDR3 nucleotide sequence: TGTGCCAGCAGCTTGACAGGGATTGACGCTGAAGCTTTCTTT.